This T cell receptor beta chain was documented in a study of beta chain features in type 1 diabetes. cDNA synthesis used the whole RNA isolate, giving expressed TCRB sequences. Method: immunoSEQ multiplex PCR; TCRdb's copy keeps in-frame clones and lacks some. The profile shows 330,000 or so clones, 12% to 15% of them singletons. In regard to this clone: One junction end does not reproduce the germline sequence, and a read error may be involved.

CDR1 is SGHTA, CDR2 FQGNSA, per germline. The CDR3 sequence is 13 residues long. This TCR derives from a man between 25 and 39 years old in good health. Sequencing was performed on central memory CD4+ T cells from blood. The rearrangement uses TRBV7-2 and TRBJ1-2; no clear D. The CDR3 sequence: CASSLAAVYGYTF. The CDR3 DNA reads as TGTGCCAGCAGCCTAGCGGCAGTCTATGGCTACACCTTC.